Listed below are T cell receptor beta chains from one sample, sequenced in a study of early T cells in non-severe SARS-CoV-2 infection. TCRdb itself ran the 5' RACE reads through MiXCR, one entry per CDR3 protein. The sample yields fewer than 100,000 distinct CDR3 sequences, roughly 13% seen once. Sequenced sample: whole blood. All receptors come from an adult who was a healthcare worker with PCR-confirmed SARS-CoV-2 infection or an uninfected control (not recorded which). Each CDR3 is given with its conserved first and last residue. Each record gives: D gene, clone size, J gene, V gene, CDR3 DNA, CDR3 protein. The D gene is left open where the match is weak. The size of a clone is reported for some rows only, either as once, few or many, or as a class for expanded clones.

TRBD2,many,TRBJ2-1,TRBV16,TGTGCCAGCAGCCCGATCCGGCTAGCGGGGGGGCAGTTCTTC,CASSPIRLAGGQFF
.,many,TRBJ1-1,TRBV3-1,TGTGCCAGCAGCCAAGTCGGAGGGGCGACTGAAGCTTTCTTT,CASSQVGGATEAFF
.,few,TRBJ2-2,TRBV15,TGTGCCACCAGCGAGCCGGGGGAGACCGGGGAGCTGTTTTTT,CATSEPGETGELFF
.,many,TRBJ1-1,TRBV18,TGTGCCAGCTCACCCGGGGGAAACACTGAAGCTTTCTTT,CASSPGGNTEAFF
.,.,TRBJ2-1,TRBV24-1,TGTGCCACCAGTGATCCCCGGGGTTCCCCCGCTGAGCAGTTCTTC,CATSDPRGSPAEQFF
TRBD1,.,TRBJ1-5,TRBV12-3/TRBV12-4,TGTGCCAGCAGTTTTGACAGGGTTGGCAATCAGCCCCAGCATTTT,CASSFDRVGNQPQHF
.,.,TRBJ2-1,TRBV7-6,TGTGCCAGCAGCTCCCGCCCCGGGGACAATGAGCAGTTCTTC,CASSSRPGDNEQFF
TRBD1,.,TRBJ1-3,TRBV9,TGTGCCAGCAGCCCAACACCGGGACAGGGCTATCTTTACGGAAACACCATATATTTT,CASSPTPGQGYLYGNTIYF
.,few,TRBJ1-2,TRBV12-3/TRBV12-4,TGTGCCAGCAGTTCCCCCGTAGGGTATGGCTACACCTTC,CASSSPVGYGYTF
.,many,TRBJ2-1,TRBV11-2,TGTGCCAGCAGCTTAGATCGGGGAGGGCAGTTCTTC,CASSLDRGGQFF
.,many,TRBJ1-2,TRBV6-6,TGTGCCAGCAGTTACTCTTTAGGGGGAGGGGGACCTAACTATGGCTACACCTTC,CASSYSLGGGGPNYGYTF
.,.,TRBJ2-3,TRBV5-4,TGTGCCAGCAGCCCGCAGGTGGCTAGCGGCACAGATACGCAGTATTTT,CASSPQVASGTDTQYF
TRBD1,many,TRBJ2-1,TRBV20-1,TGCAGTGCTTCGAAGAGGGGGCGTTGGAATGAGCAGTTCTTC,CSASKRGRWNEQFF
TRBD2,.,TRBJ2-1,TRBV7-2,TGTGTCAGCAGCTTGAGCGGGGGGCTCCTCATTGAGCAGTTCTTC,CVSSLSGGLLIEQFF
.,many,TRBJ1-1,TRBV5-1,TGCGCCAGCAGCTGGCAGGAATCCTATGAAGCTTTCTTT,CASSWQESYEAFF
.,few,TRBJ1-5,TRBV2,TGTGCCAGCAGTCGGGACGGTAGAGACAATCAGCCCCAGCATTTT,CASSRDGRDNQPQHF
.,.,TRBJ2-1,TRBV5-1,TGCGCCAGCACCTCCCAGTCCACAGTTAATGAGCAGTTCTTC,CASTSQSTVNEQFF
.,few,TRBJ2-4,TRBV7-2,TGTGCCAGCAGCCGACCAGCCGCAGGGGAAAACATTCAGTACTTC,CASSRPAAGENIQYF